What follows is one T cell receptor beta chain and its context. The antigen remains unidentified. The sample originates from a study of blood T cells in healthy people across ages. Study-level information: With template switching, about one barcoded beta molecule was captured per two T cells.

Study-wide results and limits: Naive T cell percentage strongly correlated with TCR beta diversity.

CDR1 MDHEN and CDR2 SYDVKM come from the germline V gene. CDR3 length equals 13 residues. The V gene lost 5 bases and the J gene lost 4 bases, with 11 bases spanning the gap. The second PCR ran about 6 to 12 cycles with a sample-barcoded 5' primer and J-beta primers. Via MiXCR, TCRdb re-called the 5' RACE reads, giving one row per CDR3 protein. The sample shows fewer than 750,000 distinct CDR3 sequences, around 50% of them seen only once. The people who gave samples were healthy Caucasians from Russia, aged about 6 to 100. The sequenced sample consisted of blood. The origin of this receptor is a woman over 75 in good health. The rearrangement joins TRBV28 to TRBJ1-2; unclear D gene. CDR3 coding DNA: TGTGCCAGCAGTCCCCCTACTGGCTATGGCTACACCTTC. Its protein is CASSPPTGYGYTF.